This is a list of T cell receptor beta chains from one sample in a study of sequential checkpoint blockade in melanoma. The protocol was immunoSEQ multiplex PCR, while the TCRdb copy is restricted to in-frame clones and leaves out a portion. The sample gives 13,000 or so clones, roughly 65% of which show up once; about a fifth is in the top ten. The sequenced sample was CD8+ T cells sorted from blood (inferred from file names), obtained from a patient given nivolumab and ipilimumab in sequence. Receptor source: a human donor with melanoma. Each CDR3 is given with its conserved first and last residue. The order of the fields is CDR3 protein, CDR3 DNA, D gene, J gene, clone size, CDR3 length, V gene. D genes are given only for firm matches. Expanded clones are given a class, and other clones once, few, many or no size at all.

CASSKATGRNTIYF	TGTGCCAGCAGCAAAGCCACAGGGAGAAACACCATATATTTT	.	TRBJ1-3	medium-sized	14	TRBV21-1
CSVEDPVGTGVTEAFF	TGCAGCGTTGAAGACCCCGTTGGGACAGGGGTTACTGAAGCTTTCTTT	TRBD1	TRBJ1-1	.	16	TRBV29-1
CASSIGGSYEQYF	TGTGCCAGTAGTATAGGGGGCAGCTACGAGCAGTACTTC	.	TRBJ2-7	.	13	TRBV19
CASSLIASGSSYNEQFF	TGTGCCAGCAGCTTAATAGCTAGCGGGAGCTCCTACAATGAGCAGTTCTTC	TRBD2	TRBJ2-1	.	17	TRBV7-6
CASSLELAGHNEQFF	TGTGCCAGCAGCTTGGAGCTAGCGGGTCACAATGAGCAGTTCTTC	TRBD2	TRBJ2-1	.	15	TRBV5-6
CASSSLETQYF	TGTGCCAGCAGTTCCTTAGAGACCCAGTACTTC	.	TRBJ2-5	.	11	TRBV6-5
CASSWDSEETQYF	TGTGCCAGCAGCTGGGACTCGGAAGAGACCCAGTACTTC	.	TRBJ2-5	few	13	TRBV6-5
CASSLTTGSTLNTEAFF	TGTGCCAGCAGCCTAACGACAGGGTCCACCCTGAACACTGAAGCTTTCTTT	TRBD1	TRBJ1-1	.	17	TRBV27
CASSFSGTDEAFF	TGTGCCAGCAGTTTTAGTGGGACAGATGAAGCTTTCTTT	TRBD1	TRBJ1-1	.	13	TRBV28
CASSSSSSGLLSYEQYF	TGTGCCAGCAGCTCGTCTTCTAGCGGTCTATTGTCCTACGAGCAGTACTTC	TRBD2	TRBJ2-7	.	17	TRBV7-3
CASSLTLGQGAYEQFF	TGTGCCAGCAGTTTAACGTTGGGACAGGGGGCTTATGAGCAGTTCTTC	TRBD1	TRBJ2-1	once	16	TRBV28
CASSITGNTEAFF	TGTGCCAGTAGTATAACAGGAAACACTGAAGCTTTCTTT	.	TRBJ1-1	.	13	TRBV19
CASSRGTYEQFF	TGTGCCAGCAGCAGGGGCACCTATGAGCAGTTCTTC	.	TRBJ2-1	few	12	TRBV21-1
CASSSNGGLYTEAFF	TGTGCCAGCAGCTCGAACGGAGGGCTGTACACTGAAGCTTTCTTT	.	TRBJ1-1	.	15	TRBV7-3
CASSRQGRTEAFF	TGTGCCAGTAGTCGACAGGGGAGGACTGAAGCTTTCTTT	TRBD1	TRBJ1-1	few	13	TRBV19
CASSLSGLSSYNEQFF	TGTGCCAGCAGTTTATCGGGACTGAGCTCCTACAATGAGCAGTTCTTC	.	TRBJ2-1	medium-sized	16	TRBV27
CASSHTRTGYEQYF	TGTGCCAGCAGCCACACCCGCACGGGCTACGAGCAGTACTTC	.	TRBJ2-7	medium-sized	14	TRBV14
CASSPTRGNTDTQYF	TGTGCCAGCAGCCCGACTAGAGGTAACACAGATACGCAGTATTTT	.	TRBJ2-3	.	15	TRBV7-9
CASSAGTSDGTDTQYF	TGTGCCAGCAGCGCCGGGACTAGCGACGGCACAGATACGCAGTATTTT	TRBD2	TRBJ2-3	.	16	TRBV9
CARPPGQVTDTQYF	TGTGCCAGACCACCGGGACAGGTTACAGATACGCAGTATTTT	TRBD1	TRBJ2-3	.	14	TRBV6-4
CASSIPQGGLNTEAFF	TGTGCCAGCAGCATCCCCCAGGGGGGACTGAACACTGAAGCTTTCTTT	TRBD1	TRBJ1-1	medium-sized	16	TRBV7-3
CASSDKDGVSGNTIYF	TGTGCCAGCAGTGATAAAGACGGGGTCTCTGGAAACACCATATATTTT	.	TRBJ1-3	.	16	TRBV6-1
CASSWDRVYEAFF	TGTGCCAGCAGCTGGGACAGGGTCTATGAAGCTTTCTTT	TRBD1	TRBJ1-1	.	13	TRBV7-9
CASSYRDRPYEQYF	TGTGCCAGCAGTTACCGGGACAGGCCCTACGAGCAGTACTTC	TRBD1	TRBJ2-7	.	14	TRBV6-6
CASGLPWGRDEQFF	TGTGCTAGTGGTTTGCCCTGGGGGAGGGATGAGCAGTTCTTC	TRBD2	TRBJ2-1	.	14	TRBV12-5
CASSTPGQRDNEQFF	TGTGCCAGCAGTACCCCGGGACAGAGGGACAATGAGCAGTTCTTC	TRBD1	TRBJ2-1	.	15	TRBV6-5
CASRALLVEGETQYF	TGTGCCAGCAGGGCCCTACTGGTAGAGGGAGAGACCCAGTACTTC	.	TRBJ2-5	.	15	TRBV7-2
CASSLVGRGYEQYF	TGTGCCAGCAGCTTAGTAGGCAGGGGCTACGAGCAGTACTTC	.	TRBJ2-7	.	14	TRBV7-2
CASTVGLEQFF	TGTGCCAGTACCGTCGGACTAGAGCAGTTCTTC	.	TRBJ2-1	.	11	TRBV19
CASSQTRAVSQPQHF	TGCGCCAGCAGCCAAACCAGGGCGGTCAGTCAGCCCCAGCATTTT	.	TRBJ1-5	.	15	TRBV4-1
CASGTSDSYEQYF	TGTGCTAGTGGTACCTCGGACAGCTACGAGCAGTACTTC	.	TRBJ2-7	.	13	TRBV12-5
CASSALRTSGRYNEQFF	TGTGCCAGCAGCGCCCTACGGACTAGCGGGAGGTACAATGAGCAGTTCTTC	TRBD2	TRBJ2-1	.	17	TRBV7-6
CASSTWPGQSFEQYF	TGTGCCAGTAGTACCTGGCCGGGACAGAGTTTCGAGCAGTACTTC	TRBD1	TRBJ2-7	few	15	TRBV19
CASSVTPWSSDHNEQFF	TGTGCCAGTAGTGTAACCCCATGGTCTAGCGATCATAATGAGCAGTTCTTC	.	TRBJ2-1	.	17	TRBV19
CASSSLAGETDTQYF	TGTGCCAGCAGCTCCTTAGCGGGGGAAACAGATACGCAGTATTTT	TRBD2	TRBJ2-3	.	15	TRBV7-9
CASSPDPYRGGYGYTF	TGCGCCAGCAGCCCAGACCCCTACAGGGGAGGCTATGGCTACACCTTC	TRBD1	TRBJ1-2	.	16	TRBV4-1
CASSERTGGWAGELFF	TGTGCCAGCAGCGAACGGACAGGGGGTTGGGCCGGGGAGCTGTTTTTT	TRBD1	TRBJ2-2	.	16	TRBV9
CASSPDRRQMQPQHF	TGTGCCAGCAGTCCCGACAGGCGCCAAATGCAGCCCCAGCATTTT	.	TRBJ1-5	.	15	TRBV6-1
CASSSDLSSYNEQFF	TGTGCCAGCAGCTCGGACTTGTCCTCCTACAATGAGCAGTTCTTC	.	TRBJ2-1	.	15	TRBV9
CASSRTGGGYEQYF	TGTGCCAGCAGTCGGACGGGGGGCGGCTACGAGCAGTACTTC	.	TRBJ2-7	.	14	TRBV27
CASSPTGASYNEQFF	TGTGCCAGCAGCCCGACAGGGGCCTCCTACAATGAGCAGTTCTTC	TRBD1	TRBJ2-1	few	15	TRBV7-9
CASSPRGRKNGYTF	TGTGCCAGCAGCCCCAGAGGGCGGAAGAATGGCTACACCTTC	.	TRBJ1-2	.	14	TRBV6-6
CASSSHLGTGWAYEQYF	TGTGCCAGCAGTTCTCATCTCGGGACAGGGTGGGCTTACGAGCAGTACTTC	TRBD1	TRBJ2-7	.	17	TRBV28
CASSPRGGETQYF	TGTGCCAGCAGTCCCAGGGGTGGGGAGACCCAGTACTTC	.	TRBJ2-5	few	13	TRBV2
CASSQGGELRGDTQYF	TGCGCCAGCAGCCAGGGGGGAGAACTCCGGGGGGATACGCAGTATTTT	.	TRBJ2-3	.	16	TRBV4-1
CASSRLAGDTGELFF	TGTGCCAGCAGCAGACTAGCGGGAGACACCGGGGAGCTGTTTTTT	TRBD2	TRBJ2-2	.	15	TRBV9
CATSKTGGRNTEAFF	TGTGCCACCTCGAAGACAGGTGGTAGGAACACTGAAGCTTTCTTT	.	TRBJ1-1	few	15	TRBV27
CASSLVAASGRGGTDTQYF	TGTGCCAGCAGTTTAGTGGCGGCTAGCGGGAGGGGTGGGACAGATACGCAGTATTTT	TRBD2	TRBJ2-3	.	19	TRBV27
CASSAGGSSYNEQFF	TGTGCCAGCAGCGCTGGGGGCAGCTCCTACAATGAGCAGTTCTTC	.	TRBJ2-1	once	15	TRBV7-6
CASSLIPMQGNTDTQYF	TGTGCCAGCAGTTTAATTCCAATGCAGGGAAACACAGATACGCAGTATTTT	.	TRBJ2-3	.	17	TRBV27
CASSQDRANTGELFF	TGCGCCAGCAGCCAAGACCGGGCGAACACCGGGGAGCTGTTTTTT	.	TRBJ2-2	few	15	TRBV4-3
CSVAPTGTQETQYF	TGCAGCGTCGCTCCGACAGGAACCCAAGAGACCCAGTACTTC	.	TRBJ2-5	.	14	TRBV29-1
CASSYQGGQNQPQHF	TGTGCCAGCAGCTACCAAGGGGGCCAGAATCAGCCCCAGCATTTT	TRBD1	TRBJ1-5	once	15	TRBV6-5
CASMAGREQYF	TGTGCCAGTATGGCGGGACGTGAGCAGTACTTC	.	TRBJ2-7	.	11	TRBV19
CASSYSESGDTQYF	TGTGCCAGCAGTTACTCGGAGAGTGGAGATACGCAGTATTTT	.	TRBJ2-3	once	14	TRBV6-5
CASSRAGSRNTGELFF	TGTGCCAGCAGCAGGGCAGGGTCGAGGAACACCGGGGAGCTGTTTTTT	.	TRBJ2-2	few	16	TRBV5-5
CASSSSVHEQYF	TGTGCCAGCAGTTCTAGCGTCCACGAGCAGTACTTC	.	TRBJ2-7	medium-sized	12	TRBV28